The present T cell receptor (beta chain) was sequenced within a study of blood T cell repertoires in COVID-19. Whole-study context: Acute and convalescent COVID-19 specimens originated in the United States, Italy and Spain. The analysed material was cDNA or gDNA that came from T cells, B-cell-depleted T cells, or PBMCs.

Here immunoSEQ multiplex PCR was the method, and the copy in TCRdb shows in-frame clones only, minus some. There are fewer than 95,000 clones in the sample; 80% to 90% occur only once, and under 10% lies in the top ten. The sequence derives from a man aged 45-60 years with acute or convalescent COVID-19. Sequencing input: peripheral blood.

The CDR3 nucleotides are TGTGCCAGCAGCTTAAACGGGGTGGGAGATACGCAGTATTTT. As protein: CASSLNGVGDTQYF. The chain combines TRBV7-2 with TRBJ2-3; D is possibly TRBD2 (5 bases). With 2 bases removed from V and 5 bases from J, the gap between germline ends came to 11 bases. This CDR3 is built from 14 residues. In germline, CDR1 is SGHTA, CDR2 FQGNSA.